This T cell receptor (beta chain) was recorded in a study of human T cells and chemical hapten exposure. Study details: Weekly administration of diphenylcyclopropenone to the scalp of patients continued throughout the approximately 25-week study.

This clonotype showed up just a few times. TCRdb reprocessed the RACE reads with MiXCR, giving one entry per CDR3 protein. The sample holds around 99,000 distinct CDR3 sequences; roughly 11% are singletons and the top ten take roughly 2.3%. The CDR3 is 16 amino acids. Between the trimmed V and J ends, which lost 2 bases and 0 bases, there was a span of 11 bases. CDR1 is MNHNS, CDR2 SASEGT, per germline. The time point was: patch test 2, 6 weeks after DPC sensitization. The treatment denotes: therapeutic diphenylcyclopropenone sensitization with weekly scalp DPC. The gene calls are TRBV6-1 and TRBJ2-4; D uncertain. This clonotype was obtained from a man aged 35-49 years with alopecia areata. Some clones in this sample may be carry-over from other donors' samples. The sequences come from whole blood, collected in connection with sensitization to the hapten diphenylcyclopropenone (DPC). CDR3 sequence reads: CASSESQILAKNIQYF. Here the CDR3 DNA reads TGTGCCAGCAGTGAATCACAGATCTTAGCCAAAAACATTCAGTACTTC.